The 23 T cell receptor beta chains given below trace back to one sample, sequenced in a study of blood T cell repertoires in COVID-19. TCRdb's table, derived via immunoSEQ multiplex PCR, lists solely in-frame clones and lacks some. In the table there are under 35,000 clones, over 80% of which are singletons. What was sequenced was peripheral blood. The receptor source for this set is a human donor in a cohort sampled during active COVID-19.

This chain connects TRBV21-1 to TRBJ1-1; the table's D call of TRBD1 was not tested on the DNA. TRBV21-1 is flagged as a pseudogene. This CDR3 contains 14 residues. The CDR3 coding sequence is TGTGCCAGCAGCAAAGTTGAGGACAGGGGTGAAGCTTTCTTT. Residues: CASSKVEDRGEAFF.

This clone was seen just once. The chain joins TRBV28 to TRBJ2-7; 11 bases map to TRBD1. Germline CDR1 reads MDHEN; CDR2 reads SYDVKM. After removal of 6 bases from V and 2 bases from J, the junction contained 3 bases not matched to a gene. This CDR3 has 14 amino acids. In DNA, the CDR3 is TGTGCCAGCAGGAGGGGACAGGGGGCCTACGAGCAGTACGTC. Encoded protein: CASRRGQGAYEQYV.

The rearrangement uses TRBV6-1 and TRBJ1-1; D perhaps matches TRBD1 (6 bases). The CDR3 is made up of 15 amino acids. Germline loops: CDR1 MNHNS, CDR2 SASEGT. V shed 2 bases and J shed 2 bases, with 12 bases lying between them. The CDR3 nucleotides are TGTGCCAGCAGTGAATGGGCAGGGGCTAACACTGAAGCTTTCTTT. Protein product: CASSEWAGANTEAFF.

This clone was seen only once. J is TRBJ2-2 and V is TRBV29-1; D is unresolved. The CDR3 is 14 residues long. V lost 2 bases and J lost 0, with 7 bases in between. Per germline, CDR1 SQVTM and CDR2 ANQGSEA. The CDR3 region is CSVELASNTGELFF. CDR3 sequence (DNA): TGCAGCGTTGAATTGGCCTCGAACACCGGGGAGCTGTTTTTT.

The chain combines TRBV3-1 (or the pseudogene TRBV3-2) with TRBJ1-5, with D tentatively TRBD1 (6 bases). Germline CDR1 is LGHDT and CDR2 is YNNKEL (reference sequence). V lost 4 bases and J 2 bases, leaving 9 bases between the germline ends. The CDR3 sequence is 14 residues long. The CDR3 reads CASSPGEGNQPQHF. The CDR3 coding sequence is TGTGCCAGCAGCCCAGGGGAAGGCAATCAGCCCCAGCATTTT.

The rearrangement joins TRBV9 to TRBJ2-1, with 10 bases aligning to TRBD2. Germline V gives CDR1 SGDLS, CDR2 YYNGEE. V lost 4 bases and J lost 8; bases outside the gene matches: 12. The CDR3 loop spans 16 amino acids. The CDR3 DNA sequence: TGTGCCAGCAGCACCCCTTTAGCGGGAGGTGTAGATGAGCAGTTCTTC. This encodes CASSTPLAGGVDEQFF.

The rearrangement uses TRBV5-1 and TRBJ2-3; 7 bases line up with TRBD1. This CDR3 comprises 17 residues. Trimming took 1 base from V and 3 from J; bases not matched to a gene: 11. Germline CDR1 SGHRS, CDR2 YFSETQ. The CDR3 bases are TGCGCCAGCAGCTTGCCTCCGGCGACAGGGATAACAGATACGCAGTATTTT. Amino acid sequence: CASSLPPATGITDTQYF.

The chain uses TRBV6-5 and TRBJ2-1; 8 positions agree with TRBD1. V gave up 7 bases and J gave up 8 bases; unmatched junction bases: 4. In germline, CDR1 is MNHEY, CDR2 SVGAGI. The CDR3 totals 12 residues. For the CDR3, the DNA is TGTGCCAGCAACCAGGGGGCGGATGAGCAGTTCTTC. It yields the protein CASNQGADEQFF.

The chain joins TRBV5-1 to TRBJ1-2, with D perhaps TRBD1 (5 bases). Germline V gene sequence: CDR1 SGHRS, CDR2 YFSETQ. Between the trimmed V and J ends, which lost 4 bases and 0 bases, there was a span of 13 bases. This CDR3 has 15 amino acids. CDR3 nucleotide sequence: TGCGCCAGCAGCCCCGGCGACAGCACTAACTATGGCTACACCTTC. The encoded protein is CASSPGDSTNYGYTF.

The V and J genes are TRBV7-9 and TRBJ2-1; tentative D call: TRBD2 (7 bases). CDR1 is SEHNR and CDR2 is FQNEAQ in the germline V gene (reference sequence). The length of the CDR3 is 15 residues. Trimming took off 5 bases at V and 5 bases at J, with 16 bases between the two ends. CDR3 in amino acids: CASSHPGGGHNEQFF. Here the CDR3 DNA reads TGTGCCAGCAGCCACCCGGGGGGCGGACACAATGAGCAGTTCTTC. The variable domain in full, with the rest retrieved from reference TRBV7-9 and TRBJ2-1, is DTGVSQNPRHKITKRGQNVTFRCDPISEHNRLYWYRQTLGQGPEFLTYFQNEAQLEKSRLLSDRFSAERPKGSFSTLEIQRTEQGDSAMYLCASSHPGGGHNEQFFGPGTRLTVL.

The rearrangement joins TRBV7-2 to TRBJ2-2, with a tentative D call TRBD1 (6 bases). Trimming stripped 3 bases from V and 6 bases from J, with 20 bases between. CDR1 SGHTA and CDR2 FQGNSA come from the germline V gene. The CDR3 runs to 17 residues. The CDR3 sequence: CASSFGGHRGGSGELFF. CDR3 nucleotides: TGTGCCAGCAGCTTCGGCGGACACCGAGGGGGTTCCGGGGAGCTGTTTTTT.

J is TRBJ2-6 and V is TRBV5-6; 9 nucleotides line up with TRBD1. Per the germline V gene, CDR1 is SGHDT and CDR2 is YYEEEE. This CDR3 is built from 16 residues. The V segment lost 3 bases and the J segment 4 bases; nucleotides outside the gene matches: 5. The CDR3 spells CASSSRTGAGANVLTF. The CDR3 bases are TGTGCCAGCAGCTCTCGGACAGGGGCAGGGGCCAACGTCCTGACTTTC.

The chain recombines TRBV9 with TRBJ2-6; 7 positions agree with TRBD1. Losses at the gene ends were 0 bases for V and 0 bases for J; bases not matched to a gene: 9. This CDR3 is built from 19 residues. The V gene's germline CDR1 is SGDLS and CDR2 YYNGEE. CDR3 nucleotides: TGTGCCAGCAGCGTAGATGTCGGGACAGCCCACTCTGGGGCCAACGTCCTGACTTTC. Residues: CASSVDVGTAHSGANVLTF.

The J gene is TRBJ2-2, the V gene TRBV28; D is uncertain. With 6 bases removed from V and 1 base from J, the gap between germline ends came to 12 bases. The CDR3 contains 15 residues. CDR1 is MDHEN, CDR2 SYDVKM, per germline. The CDR3 here is CASRAPLKNTGELFF. The CDR3 DNA is TGTGCCAGCAGGGCCCCACTAAAGAACACCGGGGAGCTGTTTTTT.

The chain couples TRBV5-1 to TRBJ2-3, with D perhaps TRBD1 (7 bases). The V end was cut by 4 bases, the J end by 4 bases, with 13 bases between. The germline gives CDR1 SGHRS, CDR2 YFSETQ. The CDR3 sequence is 14 residues long. CDR3 protein: CASSLDREADTQYF. CDR3 bases: TGCGCCAGCAGCCTCGACAGGGAGGCAGATACGCAGTATTTT.

The rearrangement joins TRBV9 to TRBJ1-4; D call uncertain. V lost 0 bases and J lost 8, with 8 bases in between. There are 13 residues in the CDR3. From germline, CDR1 is SGDLS and CDR2 YYNGEE. The CDR3 here is CASSVGGAEKLFF. The CDR3 DNA follows: TGTGCCAGCAGCGTAGGGGGAGCCGAAAAACTGTTTTTT.

The chain joins TRBV4-3 to TRBJ1-2; D unclear. Trimming left V 2 bases short and J 0 bases short, with 4 bases between. Germline V gene sequence: CDR1 LGHNA, CDR2 YSLEER. This CDR3 region has 13 residues. The CDR3 DNA is TGCGCCAGCAGCCAAATAGCTAACTATGGCTACACCTTC. Amino acids: CASSQIANYGYTF.

A remark on this clone: The junction departs from the called germline gene at one end, perhaps through a read error. V is TRBV15 and J is TRBJ2-1, with 9 bases that match TRBD1. From germline, CDR1 is LNHNV and CDR2 YYDKDF (reference sequence). The CDR3 consists of 12 residues. CDR3 sequence (DNA): TGTGCCACCAGCAGCTCCGGGACAGGGTATCTCTTC. Protein: CATSSSGTGYLF.

The chain is built from TRBV19 and TRBJ1-3; weak D call: TRBD1 (6 bases). The CDR3 sequence is 14 residues long. Germline V gene lookup returns CDR1 LNHDA and CDR2 SQIVND (reference sequence). V dropped 3 bases and J dropped 3 bases, with 9 bases sitting between them. The CDR3 protein is CASSIKGVGNTIYF. CDR3 coding DNA: TGTGCCAGTAGTATCAAGGGGGTTGGAAACACCATATATTTT.

This chain joins TRBV27 and TRBJ2-1; TRBD2 aligns across 11 bases. Germline lookup yields CDR1 MNHEY and CDR2 SMNVEV (reference sequence). There are 17 residues in the CDR3. V shed 0 bases and J 2 bases; nucleotides not matched to a gene: 3. CDR3 region: CASSLSSSGRAYNEQFF. The CDR3 DNA is TGTGCCAGCAGTTTATCGAGTAGCGGGAGGGCCTACAATGAGCAGTTCTTC.

V usage is TRBV6-5 and J usage is TRBJ2-6; no firm D call. V dropped 6 bases and J dropped 0 bases, with 9 bases sitting between them. Germline values: CDR1 MNHEY, CDR2 SVGAGI. The CDR3 contains 15 residues. The CDR3 region is CASRLQSSGANVLTF. DNA of the CDR3: TGTGCCAGCAGGCTACAGAGCTCTGGGGCCAACGTCCTGACTTTC.

This rearrangement joins TRBV6-5 to TRBJ1-5; a weak D match, TRBD1 (6 bases). V gave up 0 bases and J gave up 7 bases, with 16 bases separating them. The CDR3 totals 16 residues. Germline CDR1 and CDR2: MNHEY and SVGAGI. The CDR3 sequence is CASSYSPPGVKQPQHF. CDR3 coding DNA: TGTGCCAGCAGTTACTCACCCCCAGGGGTTAAACAGCCCCAGCATTTT.

V usage is TRBV5-1 and J usage is TRBJ2-1; D gene uncertain. CDR3 length: 11 residues. Germline CDR1 is SGHRS and CDR2 is YFSETQ. The ends were cut back, 1 base at V and 7 bases at J, with 3 bases in the middle. CDR3 loop: CASSLRNEQFF. The CDR3 DNA follows: TGCGCCAGCAGCTTGCGGAATGAGCAGTTCTTC.